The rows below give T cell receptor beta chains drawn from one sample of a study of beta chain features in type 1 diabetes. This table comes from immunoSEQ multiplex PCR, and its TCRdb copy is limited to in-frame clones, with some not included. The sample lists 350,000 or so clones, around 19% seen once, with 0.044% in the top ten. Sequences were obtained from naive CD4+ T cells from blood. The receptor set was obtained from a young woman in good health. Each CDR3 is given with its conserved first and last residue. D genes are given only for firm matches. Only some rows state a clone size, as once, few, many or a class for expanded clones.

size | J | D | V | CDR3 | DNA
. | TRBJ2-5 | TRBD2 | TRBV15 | CATSRSLAGEETQYF | TGTGCCACCAGCCGAAGCCTAGCGGGGGAAGAGACCCAGTACTTC
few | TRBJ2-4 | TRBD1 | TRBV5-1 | CASSSSGGEDIQYF | TGCGCCAGCAGCTCTTCAGGGGGCGAGGACATTCAGTACTTC
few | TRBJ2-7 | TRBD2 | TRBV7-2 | CASSSQRGASYEQYF | TGTGCCAGCAGCTCCCAGCGGGGGGCCTCCTACGAGCAGTACTTC
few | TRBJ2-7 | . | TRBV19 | CASSSPAGRRYEQYF | TGTGCCAGTAGTTCCCCCGCGGGGAGAAGATACGAGCAGTACTTC
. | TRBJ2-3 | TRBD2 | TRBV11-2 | CASSLKLAGATDTQYF | TGTGCCAGCAGCTTAAAGCTAGCGGGAGCGACAGATACGCAGTATTTT
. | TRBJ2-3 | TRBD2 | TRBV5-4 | CASSFTSGGTDTQYF | TGTGCCAGCAGTTTTACTAGCGGGGGCACAGATACGCAGTATTTT
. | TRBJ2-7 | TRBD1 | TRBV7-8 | CASSLVGAWTGERPRGYEQYF | TGTGCCAGCAGCTTAGTGGGGGCCTGGACAGGAGAGAGACCTCGCGGCTACGAGCAGTACTTC
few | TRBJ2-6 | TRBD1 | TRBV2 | CASSGAGGYGANVLTF | TGTGCCAGCAGTGGGGCAGGGGGCTATGGGGCCAACGTCCTGACTTTC
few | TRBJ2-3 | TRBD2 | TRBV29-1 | CSVERRSSGNTQYF | TGCAGCGTTGAAAGAAGGTCTAGCGGGAATACGCAGTATTTT
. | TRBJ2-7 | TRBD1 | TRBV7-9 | CASSLVGTVSYEQYF | TGTGCCAGCAGCTTAGTTGGGACAGTTTCCTACGAGCAGTACTTC
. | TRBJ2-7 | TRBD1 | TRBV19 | CASSTPRDRVSYEQYF | TGTGCCAGTAGTACCCCCCGGGACAGGGTCTCCTACGAGCAGTACTTC
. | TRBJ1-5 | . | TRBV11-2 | CASSPNSNQPQHF | TGTGCCAGCAGTCCTAATAGCAATCAGCCCCAGCATTTT
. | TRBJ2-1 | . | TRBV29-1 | CSGGLTAYNEQFF | TGCAGCGGAGGATTGACAGCCTACAATGAGCAGTTCTTC
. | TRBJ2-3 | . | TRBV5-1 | CASSGDTSAQYF | TGCGCCAGCAGCGGGGACACTTCAGCGCAGTATTTT
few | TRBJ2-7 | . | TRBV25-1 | CASSEPYSGEQYF | TGTGCCAGCAGTGAACCCTACTCGGGTGAGCAGTACTTC
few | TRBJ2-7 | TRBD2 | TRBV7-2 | CASSLRTSGISYEQYF | TGTGCCAGCAGCCTGCGGACTAGCGGGATCTCCTACGAGCAGTACTTC
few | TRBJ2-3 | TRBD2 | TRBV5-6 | CASSWTSATDTQYF | TGTGCCAGCAGCTGGACTAGCGCCACAGATACGCAGTATTTT
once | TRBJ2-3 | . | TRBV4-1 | CASSQTRDTQYF | TGCGCCAGCAGCCAGACAAGAGATACGCAGTATTTT
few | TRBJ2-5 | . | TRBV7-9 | CASSMRDRQETQYF | TGTGCCAGCAGCATGCGCGACAGGCAAGAGACCCAGTACTTC
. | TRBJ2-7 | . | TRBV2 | CASSGLPSSYEQYF | TGTGCCAGCAGTGGCCTCCCGAGCTCCTACGAGCAGTACTTC
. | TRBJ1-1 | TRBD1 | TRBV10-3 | CAISNGQGATVNTEAFF | TGTGCCATCAGCAACGGACAGGGGGCCACCGTGAACACTGAAGCTTTCTTT
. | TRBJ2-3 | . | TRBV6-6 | CASSSSSRDTDTQYF | TGTGCCAGCAGTTCCTCTTCCCGGGACACAGATACGCAGTATTTT
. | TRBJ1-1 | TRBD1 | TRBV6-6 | CASRKMTGDGDTEAFF | TGTGCCAGCAGAAAAATGACAGGGGACGGAGACACTGAAGCTTTCTTT
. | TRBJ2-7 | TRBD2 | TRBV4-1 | CASSQGSAGVAEQYF | TGCGCCAGCAGCCAAGGTTCCGCGGGAGTAGCCGAGCAGTACTTC
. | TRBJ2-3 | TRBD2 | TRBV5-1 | CASSLAGGSLADTQYF | TGCGCCAGCAGCTTGGCCGGGGGGTCCCTCGCAGATACGCAGTATTTT
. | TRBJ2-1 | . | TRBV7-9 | CASSPHTNEQFF | TGTGCCAGCAGCCCACACACCAATGAGCAGTTCTTC